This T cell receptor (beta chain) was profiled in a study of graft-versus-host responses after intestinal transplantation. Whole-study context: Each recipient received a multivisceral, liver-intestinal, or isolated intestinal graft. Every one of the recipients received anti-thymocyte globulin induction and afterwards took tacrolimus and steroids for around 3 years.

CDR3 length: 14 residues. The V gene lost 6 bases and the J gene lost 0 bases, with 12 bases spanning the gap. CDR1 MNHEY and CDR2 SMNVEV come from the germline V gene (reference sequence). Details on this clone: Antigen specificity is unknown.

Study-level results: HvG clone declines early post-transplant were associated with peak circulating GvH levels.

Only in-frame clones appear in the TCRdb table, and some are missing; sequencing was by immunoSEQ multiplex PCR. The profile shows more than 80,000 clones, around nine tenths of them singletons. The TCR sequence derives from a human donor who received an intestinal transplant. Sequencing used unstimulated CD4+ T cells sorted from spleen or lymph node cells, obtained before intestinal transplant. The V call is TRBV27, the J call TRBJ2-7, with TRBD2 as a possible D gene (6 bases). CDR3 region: CASRVQTSSYEQYF. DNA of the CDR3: TGTGCCAGCAGAGTACAGACTAGCTCCTACGAGCAGTACTTC.